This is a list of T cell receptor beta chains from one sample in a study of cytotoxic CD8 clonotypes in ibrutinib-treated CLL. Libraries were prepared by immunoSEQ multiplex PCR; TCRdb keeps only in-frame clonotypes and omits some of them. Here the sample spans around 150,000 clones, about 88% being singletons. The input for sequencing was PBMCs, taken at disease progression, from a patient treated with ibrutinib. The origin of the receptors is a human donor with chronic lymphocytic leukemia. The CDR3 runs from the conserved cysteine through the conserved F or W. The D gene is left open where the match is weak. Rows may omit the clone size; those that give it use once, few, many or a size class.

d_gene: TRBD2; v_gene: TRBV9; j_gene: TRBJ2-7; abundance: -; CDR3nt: TGTGCCAGCAGCGCAGCGGGACCGTACGAGCAGTACTTC; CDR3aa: CASSAAGPYEQYF
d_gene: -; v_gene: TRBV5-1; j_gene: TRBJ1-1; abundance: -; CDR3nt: TGCGCCAGCAGCTCTGGCTATGGCACTGAAGCTTTCTTT; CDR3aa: CASSSGYGTEAFF
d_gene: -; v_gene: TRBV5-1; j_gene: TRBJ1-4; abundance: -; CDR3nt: TGCGCCAGCAGCCCGGACAGTCGATTAATGTTTTTT; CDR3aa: CASSPDSRLMFF
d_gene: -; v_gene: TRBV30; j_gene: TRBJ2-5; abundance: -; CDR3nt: TGTGCCTGGAGTGCAGGGGTCGAGACCCAGTACTTC; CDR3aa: CAWSAGVETQYF
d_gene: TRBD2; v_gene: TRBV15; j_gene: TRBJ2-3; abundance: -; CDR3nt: TGTGCCACCAGCCCCCGGGGCTCGCGGGAGGGCATCACAGATACGCAGTATTTT; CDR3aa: CATSPRGSREGITDTQYF
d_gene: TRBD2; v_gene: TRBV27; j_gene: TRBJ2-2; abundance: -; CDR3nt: TGTGCCAGCAGTTTAAGTAGCGGGAGAGCCGGGGAGCTGTTTTTT; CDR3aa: CASSLSSGRAGELFF
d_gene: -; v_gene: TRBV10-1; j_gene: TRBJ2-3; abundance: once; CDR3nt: TGCGCCAGTGGGACATCCAACGGTCACACAGATACGCAGTATTTT; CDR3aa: CASGTSNGHTDTQYF
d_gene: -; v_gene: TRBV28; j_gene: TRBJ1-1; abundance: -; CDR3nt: TGTGCCAGCAACGCCCCTGGGGCAGCGAACACTGAAGCTTTCTTT; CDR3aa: CASNAPGAANTEAFF
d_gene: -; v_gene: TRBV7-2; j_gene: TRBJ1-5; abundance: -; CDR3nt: TGTGCCAGCAGCTTAAGTTCCCGAGTCTATAGCAATCAGCCCCAGCATTTT; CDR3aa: CASSLSSRVYSNQPQHF
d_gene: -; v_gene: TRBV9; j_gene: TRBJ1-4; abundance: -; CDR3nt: TGTGCCAGCAGCGTAGGGGAGACGGGGGGTAATGAAAAACTGTTTTTT; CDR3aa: CASSVGETGGNEKLFF
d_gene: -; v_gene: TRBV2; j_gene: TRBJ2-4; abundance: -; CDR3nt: TGTGCCACCTTGTCCAAAAACATTCAGTACTTC; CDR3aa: CATLSKNIQYF
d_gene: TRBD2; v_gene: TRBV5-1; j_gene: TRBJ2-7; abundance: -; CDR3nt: TGCGCCAGCAGCATAGGGACTAGCACCGCCCAAGAGGACGAGCAGTACTTC; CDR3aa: CASSIGTSTAQEDEQYF
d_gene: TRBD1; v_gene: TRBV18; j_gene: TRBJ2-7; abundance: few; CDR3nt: TGTGCCAGCTCACTCGACAGGGGGGTATACGAGCAGTACTTC; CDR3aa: CASSLDRGVYEQYF
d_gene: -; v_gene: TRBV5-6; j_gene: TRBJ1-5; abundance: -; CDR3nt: TGTGCCAGCAGCTTGGGCGGGATTTATAGCAATCAGCCCCAGCATTTT; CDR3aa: CASSLGGIYSNQPQHF
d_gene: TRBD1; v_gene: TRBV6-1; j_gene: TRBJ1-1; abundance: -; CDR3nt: TGTGCCAGCAGTGGAGCGCGACAGGGGAAGTCCGCTGAAGCTTTCTTT; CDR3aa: CASSGARQGKSAEAFF
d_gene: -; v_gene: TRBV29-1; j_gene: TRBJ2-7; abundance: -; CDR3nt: TGCAGCGTTGGTAAGGGGACCCAATCCTACGAGCAGTACTTC; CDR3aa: CSVGKGTQSYEQYF
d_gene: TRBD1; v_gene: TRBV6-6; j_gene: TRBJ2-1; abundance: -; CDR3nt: TGTGCCAGCAGAACAGGGGCCTCCTACAATGAGCAGTTCTTC; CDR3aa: CASRTGASYNEQFF
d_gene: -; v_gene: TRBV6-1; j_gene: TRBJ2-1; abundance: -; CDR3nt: TGTGCCACTTACCTTTGGTTCTTC; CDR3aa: CATYLWFF
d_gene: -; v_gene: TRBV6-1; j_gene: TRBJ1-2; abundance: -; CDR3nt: TGTGCCAGCAGCACCGGAAGTTTCTATGGCTACACCTTC; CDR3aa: CASSTGSFYGYTF
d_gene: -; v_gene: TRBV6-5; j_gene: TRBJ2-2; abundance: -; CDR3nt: TGTGCCAGCAGTTACTCGCAGGGAAGTCGCACCGGGGAGCTGTTTTTT; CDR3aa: CASSYSQGSRTGELFF
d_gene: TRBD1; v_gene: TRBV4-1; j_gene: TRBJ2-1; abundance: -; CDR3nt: TGCGCCAGCAGCCAACGGGACAGGGATTACAATGAGCAGTTCTTC; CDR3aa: CASSQRDRDYNEQFF
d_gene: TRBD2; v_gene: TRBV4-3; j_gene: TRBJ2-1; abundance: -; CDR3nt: TGCGCCAGCAGCCAAGACAGCTTCGGGGAGGATAGCGGGAGGTCATTTGGGAATGAGCAGTTCTTC; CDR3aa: CASSQDSFGEDSGRSFGNEQFF
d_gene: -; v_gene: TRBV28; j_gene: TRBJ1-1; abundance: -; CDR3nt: TGTGCCAGCAGTCGGACGGATTTTTGGGCTTTCTTT; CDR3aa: CASSRTDFWAFF
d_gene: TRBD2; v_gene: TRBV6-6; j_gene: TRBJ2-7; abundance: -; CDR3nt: TGTGCCAGCAGAGAGGGAGGGACCTACGAGCAGTACTTC; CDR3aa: CASREGGTYEQYF
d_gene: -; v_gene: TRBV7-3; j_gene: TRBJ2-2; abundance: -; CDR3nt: TGTGCCAGCAGCTTAGAGTCAAACCTGAACACCGGGGAGCTGTTTTTT; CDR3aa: CASSLESNLNTGELFF
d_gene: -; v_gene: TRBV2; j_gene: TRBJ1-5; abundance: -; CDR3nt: TGTGCCAGCACCTCGGGTCCAAAGCAGCCCCAGCATTTT; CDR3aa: CASTSGPKQPQHF
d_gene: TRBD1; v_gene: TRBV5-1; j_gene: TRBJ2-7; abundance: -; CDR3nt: TGCGCCAGCACGCATAGCTTCCGGGACAGGGGTACCTACGAGCAGTACTTC; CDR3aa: CASTHSFRDRGTYEQYF
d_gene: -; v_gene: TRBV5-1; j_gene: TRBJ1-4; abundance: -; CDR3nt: TGCGCCAGCAGCTTAATAGAATACAGGGATAATGAAAAACTGTTTTTT; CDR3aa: CASSLIEYRDNEKLFF
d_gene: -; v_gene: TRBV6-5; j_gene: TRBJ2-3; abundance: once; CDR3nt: TGTGCCAGCAGACCGGACCGCAGCGCAGATACGCAGTATTTT; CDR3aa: CASRPDRSADTQYF
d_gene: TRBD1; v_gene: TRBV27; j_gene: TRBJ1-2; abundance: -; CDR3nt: TGTGCCAGCAGCTATATACCGGGACAGGGAAAGAGCGGCTACACCTTC; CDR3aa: CASSYIPGQGKSGYTF
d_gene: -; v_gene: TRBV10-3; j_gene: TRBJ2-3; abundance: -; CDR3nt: TGTGCCTCGGGGACTTTGGACACAGATACGCAGTATTTT; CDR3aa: CASGTLDTDTQYF
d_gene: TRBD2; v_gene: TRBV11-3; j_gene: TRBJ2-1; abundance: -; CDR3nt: TGTGCCAGCAGCTTAGAGGGGGGGACCTACAATGAGCAGTTCTTC; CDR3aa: CASSLEGGTYNEQFF
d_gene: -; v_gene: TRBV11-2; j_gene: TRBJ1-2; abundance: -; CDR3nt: TGTGCCAGCAGCCACGGGATTGACTACACCTTC; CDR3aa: CASSHGIDYTF
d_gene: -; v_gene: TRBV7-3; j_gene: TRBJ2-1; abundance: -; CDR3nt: TGTGCCAGCAGCTTAACAAGCTACAATGAGCAGTTCTTC; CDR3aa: CASSLTSYNEQFF
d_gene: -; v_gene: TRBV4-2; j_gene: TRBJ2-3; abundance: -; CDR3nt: TGTGCCAGCAGCCAAGAATTGGCGGCAGATACGCAGTATTTT; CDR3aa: CASSQELAADTQYF
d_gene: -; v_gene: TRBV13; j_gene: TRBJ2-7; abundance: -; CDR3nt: TGTGCCAGCAGCTCCCAGATAAGTAACGAGCAGTACTTC; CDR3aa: CASSSQISNEQYF
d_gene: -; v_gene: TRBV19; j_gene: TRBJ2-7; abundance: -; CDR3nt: TGTGCCAGTAGTATAGTGGGTTACGGCAGAGCCTACGAGCAGTACTTC; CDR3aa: CASSIVGYGRAYEQYF
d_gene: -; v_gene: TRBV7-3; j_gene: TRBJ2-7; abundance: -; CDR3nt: TGTGCCAGCAGCACAAGCGGCGGGGACCTCTCCTACGAGCAGTACTTC; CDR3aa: CASSTSGGDLSYEQYF
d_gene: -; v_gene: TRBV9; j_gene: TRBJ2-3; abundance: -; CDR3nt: TGTGCCAGCAGCGTAGTAATGCTCGAATCCGGTACGCAGTATTTT; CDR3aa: CASSVVMLESGTQYF
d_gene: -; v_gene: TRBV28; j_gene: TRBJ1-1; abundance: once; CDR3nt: TGTGCCAGCAGGCGCCGTGGTCTGGAAGGTAACACTGAAGCTTTCTTT; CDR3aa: CASRRRGLEGNTEAFF
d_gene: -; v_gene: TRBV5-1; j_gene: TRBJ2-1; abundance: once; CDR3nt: TGCGCCAGCAGCTTGGGCAGGGCAACCTACAATGAGCAGTTCTTC; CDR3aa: CASSLGRATYNEQFF
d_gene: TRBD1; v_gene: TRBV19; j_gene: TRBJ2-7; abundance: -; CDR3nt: TGTGCCAGTAGTATACGACAGGGCGAGCAGTACTTC; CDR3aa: CASSIRQGEQYF
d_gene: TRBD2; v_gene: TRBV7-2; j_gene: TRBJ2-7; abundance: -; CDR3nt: TGTGCCAGCAGCCTTAGAAGACTAGCGGGAGAGTTGCTCTACGAGCAGTACTTC; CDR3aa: CASSLRRLAGELLYEQYF
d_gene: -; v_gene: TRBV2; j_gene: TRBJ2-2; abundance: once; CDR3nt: TGTGCCAGTACTCCAGTGGCTCCGGACACCGGGGAGCTGTTTTTT; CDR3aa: CASTPVAPDTGELFF
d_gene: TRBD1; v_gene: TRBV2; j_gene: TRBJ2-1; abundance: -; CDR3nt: TGTGCCAGCAGTGAAATAGGACAGGGATACAATGAGCAGTTCTTC; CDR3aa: CASSEIGQGYNEQFF
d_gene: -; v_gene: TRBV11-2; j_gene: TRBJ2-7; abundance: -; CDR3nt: TGTGCCAGCAGCTTAGATTCCCGAGGAGACGGGGAGCAGTACTTC; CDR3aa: CASSLDSRGDGEQYF
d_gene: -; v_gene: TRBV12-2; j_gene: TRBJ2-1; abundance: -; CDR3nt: TGTGCAAGTCGCTGGTTATTAAATTACTCCTACAATGAGCAGTTCTTC; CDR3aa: CASRWLLNYSYNEQFF
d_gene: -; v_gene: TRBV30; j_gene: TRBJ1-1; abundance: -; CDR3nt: TGTGCCTGGAGTGTAGGCAGCCATGAAGTGACTGAAGCTTTCTTT; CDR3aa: CAWSVGSHEVTEAFF
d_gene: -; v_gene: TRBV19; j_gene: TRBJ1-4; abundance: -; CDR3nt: TGTGCCAGTGTGGGGAGGGCGGATGAAAAACTGTTTTTT; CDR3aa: CASVGRADEKLFF
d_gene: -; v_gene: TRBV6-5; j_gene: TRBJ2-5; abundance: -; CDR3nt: TGTGCCAGCAGTTACTCATCAGGCCGGAGGGGGGAGACCCAGTACTTC; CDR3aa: CASSYSSGRRGETQYF
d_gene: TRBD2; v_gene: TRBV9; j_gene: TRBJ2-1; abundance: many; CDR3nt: TGTGCCAGCAGCGTAAAGGTAGCGGGATATAACAATGAGCAGTTCTTC; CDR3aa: CASSVKVAGYNNEQFF
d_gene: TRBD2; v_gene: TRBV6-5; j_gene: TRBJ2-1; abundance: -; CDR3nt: TGTGCCAGCAGTGCCAGCGGGAGCTCCTACAATGAGCAGTTCTTC; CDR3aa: CASSASGSSYNEQFF
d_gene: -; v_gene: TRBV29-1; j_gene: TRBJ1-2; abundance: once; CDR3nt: TGCAGCGTTGTACAGGATGGCTACACCTTC; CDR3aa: CSVVQDGYTF
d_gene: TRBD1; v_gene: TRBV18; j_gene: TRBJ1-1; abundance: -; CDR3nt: TGTGCCAGCTCACCCTCCTACGCCGGGACAGGAAACACTGAAGCTTTCTTT; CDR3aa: CASSPSYAGTGNTEAFF
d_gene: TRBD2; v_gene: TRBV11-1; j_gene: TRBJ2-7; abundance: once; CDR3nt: TGTGCCAGCAGTCCGGGACTAGCGGGGGAGCAGTACTTC; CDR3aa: CASSPGLAGEQYF
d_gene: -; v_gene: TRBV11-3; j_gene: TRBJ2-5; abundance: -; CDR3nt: TGTGCCAGCAGCTTACTGGGGACCCGGGAGACCCAGTACTTC; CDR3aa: CASSLLGTRETQYF